The 16 T cell receptor beta chains presented below share a single source sample, sequenced in a study of blood T cell repertoires in COVID-19. Libraries were prepared by immunoSEQ multiplex PCR; TCRdb keeps only in-frame clonotypes and omits some of them. This table holds 150,000 or so clones, 65% to 90% found once. The sample consisted of PBMCs or T cells enriched from blood (not recorded which). These receptors all stem from a man aged 45 to 65 who had recovered from COVID-19.

This rearrangement joins TRBV6-5 to TRBJ2-1, with 8 bases lining up with TRBD1. The germline gives CDR1 MNHEY, CDR2 SVGAGI. The CDR3 consists of 12 residues. The junction had 5 bases not matched to a gene; V was cut back by 3 bases and J by 13 bases. The CDR3 DNA sequence: TGTGCCAGCAGTTATAGGACAGGGAAACAGTTCTTC. Protein sequence: CASSYRTGKQFF.

CDR3 sequence reads: CASSIRGTPEAFF. The CDR3 DNA sequence: TGTGCCAGCTCGATCAGGGGGACCCCTGAAGCTTTCTTT. The gene calls are TRBV2 and TRBJ1-1, with 7 bases that match TRBD1. CDR3 size: 13 residues. Germline V CDR1 and CDR2: SNHLY, FYNNEI. The V segment lost 8 bases and the J segment 6 bases; nucleotides outside the gene matches: 9.

DNA of the CDR3: TGTGCCAGCAGCTTCCGACAGGGGAACACTGAAGCTTTCTTT. Translating it yields CASSFRQGNTEAFF. This chain links TRBV7-9 with TRBJ1-1, with 7 bases lining up with TRBD1. The V gene's germline CDR1 is SEHNR and CDR2 FQNEAQ (reference sequence). V lost 3 bases, J lost 1 base, and 2 bases stayed unmatched. This CDR3 contains 14 residues. Filled out from reference TRBV7-9 and TRBJ1-1, the complete variable domain reads DTGVSQNPRHKITKRGQNVTFRCDPISEHNRLYWYRQTLGQGPEFLTYFQNEAQLEKSRLLSDRFSAERPKGSFSTLEIQRTEQGDSAMYLCASSFRQGNTEAFFGQGTRLTVV.

The chain recombines TRBV5-3 with TRBJ1-6, with D hard to call. TRBV5-3 is flagged as an ORF with uncertain function. This CDR3 region has 16 residues. V dropped 2 bases and J dropped 3 bases, with 12 bases sitting between them. CDR3 DNA: TGTGCCAGAAGCTTCCGATCTAGTCACTATAATTCACCCCTCCACTTT. It codes for CARSFRSSHYNSPLHF.

The CDR3 loop reads CASSQSGGSSYNEQFF. The DNA of the CDR3 is TGTGCCAGCAGCCAAAGTGGCGGTAGCTCCTACAATGAGCAGTTCTTC. The chain has TRBV14 and TRBJ2-1; D remains ambiguous. V was trimmed by 2 bases and J by 0 bases, leaving 11 bases between them. The CDR3 totals 16 residues. The germline V gene has CDR1 SGHDN and CDR2 FVKESK. The full variable domain, rest sourced from reference TRBV14 and TRBJ2-1, is EAGVTQFPSHSVIEKGQTVTLRCDPISGHDNLYWYRRVMGKEIKFLLHFVKESKQDESGMPNNRFLAERTGGTYSTLKVQPAELEDSGVYFCASSQSGGSSYNEQFFGPGTRLTVL.

This chain connects TRBV7-2 to TRBJ2-7; 8 bases map to TRBD1. J gave up 0 bases and V 5 bases, and 3 bases lay outside the gene matches. The CDR3 runs 14 residues. Germline V gives CDR1 SGHTA, CDR2 FQGNSA. The DNA for the CDR3 is TGTGCCAGCAGCGTCGACAGGGGCTCCTACGAGCAGTACTTC. This encodes CASSVDRGSYEQYF. Full variable domain (missing parts from reference TRBV7-2 and TRBJ2-7): GAGVSQSPSNKVTEKGKDVELRCDPISGHTALYWYRQSLGQGLEFLIYFQGNSAPDKSGLPSDRFSAERTGGSVSTLTIQRTQQEDSAVYLCASSVDRGSYEQYFGPGTRLTVT.

V and J are TRBV27 and TRBJ1-6; D is perhaps TRBD1 (6 bases). V was shortened by 5 bases and J by 8 bases, with 13 bases between the two germline ends. The germline CDR1 and CDR2 sequences are MNHEY and SMNVEV (reference sequence). The CDR3 contains 14 residues. The CDR3: CASSEPGHYSPLHF. The CDR3 coding sequence is TGTGCCAGCAGTGAACCGGGACATTATTCACCCCTCCACTTT.

This clone was counted between two and nine times. The chain combines TRBV5-1 with TRBJ1-1, with 9 nucleotides matching TRBD1. The V segment lost 4 bases and the J segment 2 bases; nucleotides outside the gene matches: 15. The CDR3 consists of 18 residues. The germline V gene encodes CDR1 SGHRS and CDR2 YFSETQ. The CDR3 DNA reads as TGCGCCAGCAGCCCGGCTGATGAGGGACAGGGCGGTAACACTGAAGCTTTCTTT. Encoded protein: CASSPADEGQGGNTEAFF.

This clone showed up just a few times. The V and J genes are TRBV7-9 and TRBJ1-6; 7 bases map to TRBD1. CDR3 length equals 14 residues. Germline CDR1 reads SEHNR; CDR2 reads FQNEAQ (reference sequence). After removal of 4 bases from V and 9 bases from J, the junction contained 6 bases not matched to a gene. CDR3 region: CASSSGTEFSPLHF. CDR3 DNA sequence: TGTGCCAGCAGCTCCGGGACAGAGTTTTCACCCCTCCACTTT.

This clone turned up a few times. The chain has TRBV21-1 and TRBJ1-2; the table gives TRBD1 as D, unverified against the DNA. TRBV21-1 is annotated as a pseudogene. This CDR3 has 15 residues. CDR3 residues: CASSKNRVGSYGYTF. In nucleotides, the CDR3 is TGTGCCAGCAGCAAAAACAGGGTAGGTAGCTATGGCTACACCTTC.

CDR3 protein: CASSQLAGEQFF. CDR3 bases: TGTGCCAGCAGCCAATTAGCGGGTGAGCAGTTCTTC. The chain recombines TRBV7-8 with TRBJ2-1; TRBD2 aligns across 7 bases. This CDR3 spans 12 amino acids. V lost 5 bases to trimming and J lost 9 bases; unmatched junction nucleotides: 4. Germline V lookup: CDR1 SGHVS, CDR2 FQNEAQ.

The CDR3 is CASSTVHRGRMKKLFF. CDR3 nucleotides: TGTGCCAGCAGCACAGTCCACAGGGGAAGAATGAAAAAACTGTTTTTT. The rearrangement joins TRBV11-3 to TRBJ1-4, with TRBD1 matching over 7 bases. This CDR3 is 16 amino acids long. CDR1 and CDR2 from the germline V gene are SGHNT and YENEEA. Trimming removed 5 bases from V and 9 bases from J; junction bases left unmatched: 15.

The V and J genes are TRBV7-2 and TRBJ2-3, with TRBD2 identical over 11 bases. Per germline, CDR1 SGHTA and CDR2 FQGNSA. This CDR3 is 18 amino acids long. Trimming took 2 bases from V and 2 from J; bases not matched to a gene: 9. In nucleotides, the CDR3 is TGTGCCAGCAGCTTAACGTCTAGCGGGGGGCTTTACACAGATACGCAGTATTTT. As protein: CASSLTSSGGLYTDTQYF.

This rearrangement joins TRBV28 to TRBJ1-5, with D possibly being TRBD1 (5 bases). Germline CDR1 reads MDHEN; CDR2 reads SYDVKM. The germline V and J ends were trimmed by 2 bases and 9 bases, with 8 bases remaining between them. CDR3 length: 12 residues. In nucleotides, the CDR3 is TGTGCCAGCAGTTTAAGACAGATGCCCCAGCATTTT. As protein: CASSLRQMPQHF. The complete variable domain, with remaining parts taken from reference TRBV28 and TRBJ1-5, reads DVKVTQSSRYLVKRTGEKVFLECVQDMDHENMFWYRQDPGLGLRLIYFSYDVKMKEKGDIPEGYSVSREKKERFSLILESASTNQTSMYLCASSLRQMPQHFGDGTRLSIL.

This chain uses TRBV3-1 (or the pseudogene TRBV3-2) with TRBJ1-2, with D tentatively TRBD1 (6 bases). Looked up from germline, CDR1 is LGHDT and CDR2 is YNNKEL (reference sequence). V lost 1 base, J lost 2 bases, and 11 bases lay in between. The CDR3 runs to 15 residues. CDR3 coding DNA: TGTGCCAGCAGCCAAGGTCTTGGACAGAACTATGGCTACACCTTC. Its translation: CASSQGLGQNYGYTF.

The sample holds one count of this clone. The rearrangement joins TRBV18 to TRBJ2-3; 10 positions agree with TRBD2. Germline V gene sequence: CDR1 KGHSH, CDR2 LQKENI. After removal of 3 bases from V and 2 bases from J, the junction contained 2 bases not matched to a gene. The CDR3 spans 15 residues. This chain's CDR3 is CASSPSGGNTDTQYF. CDR3 in DNA: TGTGCCAGCTCACCTAGCGGGGGGAACACAGATACGCAGTATTTT. The full variable domain, in which reference TRBV18 and TRBJ2-3 provide the parts outside the CDR3, is NAGVMQNPRHLVRRRGQEARLRCSPMKGHSHVYWYRQLPEEGLKFMVYLQKENIIDESGMPKERFSAEFPKEGPSILRIQQVVRGDSAAYFCASSPSGGNTDTQYFGPGTRLTVL.